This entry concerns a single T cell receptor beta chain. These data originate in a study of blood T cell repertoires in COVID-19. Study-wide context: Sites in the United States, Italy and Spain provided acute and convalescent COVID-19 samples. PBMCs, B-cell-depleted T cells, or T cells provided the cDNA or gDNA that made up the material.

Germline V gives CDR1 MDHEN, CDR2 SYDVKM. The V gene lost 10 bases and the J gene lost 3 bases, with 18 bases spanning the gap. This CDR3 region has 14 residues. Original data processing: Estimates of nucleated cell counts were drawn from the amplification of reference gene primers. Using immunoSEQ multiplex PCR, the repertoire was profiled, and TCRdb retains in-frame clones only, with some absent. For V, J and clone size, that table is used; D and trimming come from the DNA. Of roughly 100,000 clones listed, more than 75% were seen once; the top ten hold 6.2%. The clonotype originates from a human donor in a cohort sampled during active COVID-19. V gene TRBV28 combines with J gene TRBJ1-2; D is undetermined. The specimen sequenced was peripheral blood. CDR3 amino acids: CAIEGGELDYGYTF. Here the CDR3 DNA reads TGTGCCATTGAGGGTGGGGAACTTGACTATGGCTACACCTTC.